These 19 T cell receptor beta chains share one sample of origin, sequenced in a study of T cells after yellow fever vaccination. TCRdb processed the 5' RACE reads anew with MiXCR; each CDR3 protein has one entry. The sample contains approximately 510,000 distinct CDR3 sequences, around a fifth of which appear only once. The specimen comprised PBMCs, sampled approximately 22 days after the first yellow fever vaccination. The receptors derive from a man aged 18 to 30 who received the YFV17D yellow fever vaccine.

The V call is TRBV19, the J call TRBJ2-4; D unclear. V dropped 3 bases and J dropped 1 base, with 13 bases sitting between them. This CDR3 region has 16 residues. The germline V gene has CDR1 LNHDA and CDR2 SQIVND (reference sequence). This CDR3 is CASSILVADAKNIQYF. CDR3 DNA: TGTGCCAGTAGTATTCTGGTGGCCGATGCCAAAAACATTCAGTACTTC.

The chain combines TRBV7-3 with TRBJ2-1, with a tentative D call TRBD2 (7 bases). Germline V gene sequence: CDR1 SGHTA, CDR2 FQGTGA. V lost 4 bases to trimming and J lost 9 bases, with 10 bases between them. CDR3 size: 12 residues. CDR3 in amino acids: CASSSRGGEQFF. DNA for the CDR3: TGTGCCAGCAGCTCTAGGGGGGGTGAGCAGTTCTTC.

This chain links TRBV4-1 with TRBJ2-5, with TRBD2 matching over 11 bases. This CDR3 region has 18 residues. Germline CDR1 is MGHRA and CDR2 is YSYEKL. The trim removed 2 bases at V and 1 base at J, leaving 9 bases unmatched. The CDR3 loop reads CASSQTGIAGGSQETQYF. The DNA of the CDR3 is TGCGCCAGCAGCCAAACGGGGATAGCGGGGGGGAGCCAAGAGACCCAGTACTTC.

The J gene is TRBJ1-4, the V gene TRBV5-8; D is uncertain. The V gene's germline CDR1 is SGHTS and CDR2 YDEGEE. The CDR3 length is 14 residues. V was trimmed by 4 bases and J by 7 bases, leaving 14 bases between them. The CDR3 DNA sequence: TGTGCCAGCAGCCCCTCAGGCCTTAGTGAAAAACTGTTTTTT. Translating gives CASSPSGLSEKLFF.

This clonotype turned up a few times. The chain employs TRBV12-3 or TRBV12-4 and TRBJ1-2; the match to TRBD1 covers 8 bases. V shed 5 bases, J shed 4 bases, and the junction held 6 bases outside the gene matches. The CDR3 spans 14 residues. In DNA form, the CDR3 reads TGTGCCAGCAGTCTTATGGACAGGGCCTATGGCTACACCTTC. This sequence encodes CASSLMDRAYGYTF.

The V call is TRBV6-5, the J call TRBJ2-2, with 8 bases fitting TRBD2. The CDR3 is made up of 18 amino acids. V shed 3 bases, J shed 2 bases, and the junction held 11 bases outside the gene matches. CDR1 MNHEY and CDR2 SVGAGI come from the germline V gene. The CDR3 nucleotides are TGTGCCAGCAGTTATACCTCGGCGGGGGGACTCAACACCGGGGAGCTGTTTTTT. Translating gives CASSYTSAGGLNTGELFF.

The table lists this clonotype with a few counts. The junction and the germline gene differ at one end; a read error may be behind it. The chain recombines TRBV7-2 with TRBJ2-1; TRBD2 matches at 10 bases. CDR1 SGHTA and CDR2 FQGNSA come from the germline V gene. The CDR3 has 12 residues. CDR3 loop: CASSFRLAGATF. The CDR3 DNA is TGTGCCAGCAGCTTTCGTCTAGCGGGGGCTACCTTC.

The CDR3 loop reads CASSPLTGSSGNTIYF. The DNA for the CDR3 is TGTGCCAGCTCACCATTGACAGGTTCCTCTGGAAACACCATATATTTT. The rearrangement joins TRBV18 to TRBJ1-3; TRBD1 might be the D (6 bases). The CDR3 covers 16 residues. Germline V gives CDR1 KGHSH, CDR2 LQKENI. The V gene lost 2 bases and the J gene lost 0 bases, with 11 bases spanning the gap.

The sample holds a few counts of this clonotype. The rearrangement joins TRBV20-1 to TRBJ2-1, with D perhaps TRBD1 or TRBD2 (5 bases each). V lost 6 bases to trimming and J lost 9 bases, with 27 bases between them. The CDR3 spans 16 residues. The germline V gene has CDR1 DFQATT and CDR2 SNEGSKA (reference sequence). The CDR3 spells CSANWYERTGTGEQFF. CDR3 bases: TGCAGTGCCAACTGGTATGAGCGGACGGGGACGGGTGAGCAGTTCTTC.

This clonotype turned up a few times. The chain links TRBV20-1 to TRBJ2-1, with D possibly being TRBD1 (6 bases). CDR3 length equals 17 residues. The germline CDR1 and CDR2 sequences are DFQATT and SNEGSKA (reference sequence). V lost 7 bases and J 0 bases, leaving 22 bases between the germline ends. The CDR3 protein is CSVPGSRGFNSYNEQFF. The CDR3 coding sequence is TGCAGTGTCCCCGGGTCCAGGGGCTTCAACTCCTACAATGAGCAGTTCTTC.

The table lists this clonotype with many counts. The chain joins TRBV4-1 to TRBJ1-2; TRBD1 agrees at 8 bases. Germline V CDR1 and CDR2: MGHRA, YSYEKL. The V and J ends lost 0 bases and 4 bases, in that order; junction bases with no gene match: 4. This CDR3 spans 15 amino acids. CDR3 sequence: CASSQEGQVIYGYTF. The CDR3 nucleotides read TGCGCCAGCAGCCAAGAGGGACAGGTCATCTATGGCTACACCTTC.

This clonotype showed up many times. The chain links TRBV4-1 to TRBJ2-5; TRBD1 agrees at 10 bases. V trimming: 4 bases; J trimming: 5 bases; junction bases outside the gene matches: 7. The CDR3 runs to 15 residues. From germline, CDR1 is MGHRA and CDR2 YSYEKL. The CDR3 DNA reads TGCGCCAGCAGCCCGGGGACAGGGGAAAAGGAGACCCAGTACTTC. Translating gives CASSPGTGEKETQYF.

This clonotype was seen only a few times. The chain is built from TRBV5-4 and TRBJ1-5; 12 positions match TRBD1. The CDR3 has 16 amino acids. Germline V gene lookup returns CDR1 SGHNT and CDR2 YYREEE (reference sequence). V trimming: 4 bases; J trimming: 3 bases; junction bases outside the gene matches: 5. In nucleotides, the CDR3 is TGTGCCAGCAGCCCGGGACAGGGGGCTAACAATCAGCCCCAGCATTTT. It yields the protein CASSPGQGANNQPQHF.

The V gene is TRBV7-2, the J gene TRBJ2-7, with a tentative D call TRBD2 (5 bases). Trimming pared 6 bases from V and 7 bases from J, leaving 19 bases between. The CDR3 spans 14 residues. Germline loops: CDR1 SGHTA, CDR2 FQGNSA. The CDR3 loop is CASSFTRGSWEQYF. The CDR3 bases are TGTGCCAGCAGTTTTACCCGGGGTAGCTGGGAGCAGTACTTC.

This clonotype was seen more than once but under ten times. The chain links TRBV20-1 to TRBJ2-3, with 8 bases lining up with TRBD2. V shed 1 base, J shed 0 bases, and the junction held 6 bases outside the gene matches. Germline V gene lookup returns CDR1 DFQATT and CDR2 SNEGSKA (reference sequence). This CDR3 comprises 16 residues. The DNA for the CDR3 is TGCAGTGCTAGAGCGGGGGGGCACTCTAGCACAGATACGCAGTATTTT. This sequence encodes CSARAGGHSSTDTQYF.

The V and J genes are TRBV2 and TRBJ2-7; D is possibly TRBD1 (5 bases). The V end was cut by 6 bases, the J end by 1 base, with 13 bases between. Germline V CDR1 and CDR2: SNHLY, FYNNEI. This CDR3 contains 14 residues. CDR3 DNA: TGTGCCAGCAGCCCGACAGCCGTATCCTACGAGCAGTACGTC. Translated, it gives CASSPTAVSYEQYV.

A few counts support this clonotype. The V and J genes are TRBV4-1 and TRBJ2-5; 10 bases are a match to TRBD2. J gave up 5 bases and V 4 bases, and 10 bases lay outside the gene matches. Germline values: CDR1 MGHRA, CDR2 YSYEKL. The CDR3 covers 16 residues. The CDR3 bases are TGCGCCAGCAGCCCCGCCTATAGCGGGGGGCTGGAGACCCAGTACTTC. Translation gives CASSPAYSGGLETQYF.

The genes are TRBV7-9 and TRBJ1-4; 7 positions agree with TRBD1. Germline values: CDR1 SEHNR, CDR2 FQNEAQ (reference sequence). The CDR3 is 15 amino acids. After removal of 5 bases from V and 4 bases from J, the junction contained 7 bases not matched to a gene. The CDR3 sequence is CASSPSGQLNEKLFF. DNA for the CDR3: TGTGCCAGCAGCCCCTCGGGACAGCTTAATGAAAAACTGTTTTTT.

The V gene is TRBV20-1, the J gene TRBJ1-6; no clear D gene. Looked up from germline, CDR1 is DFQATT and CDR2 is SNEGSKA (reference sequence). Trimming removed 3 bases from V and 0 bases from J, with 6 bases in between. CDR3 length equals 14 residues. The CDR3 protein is CSASSGSYNSPLHF. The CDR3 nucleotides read TGCAGTGCTAGCAGTGGCTCCTATAATTCACCCCTCCACTTT.